This T cell receptor beta chain comes out of a study of shared clonotypes between healthy human individuals. As originally analysed: ImmunoSEQ junction-only sequences lacked quality scores, so their filtering differed. Profiled with immunoSEQ multiplex PCR; TCRdb holds only in-frame clones, not every one. V, J and clone size derive from that table, while D and trimming were established from the DNA sequence. The sample yields 2 million to 2.5 million clones, approximately 95% seen once. This clone showed up just once. Sequencing used naive CD4+ T cells from PBMCs. Sample subset: CD45RA+ positively selected. The receptor's source is a man aged 18 to 35 in good health. Some clones in this sample may be carry-over from other donors' samples.

Here the CDR3 DNA reads TGTGCCAGCAGTAAGCCGGGGCAAGAGAATGAGCAGTTCTTC. As protein: CASSKPGQENEQFF. V and J are TRBV6-6 and TRBJ2-1; tentatively, D is TRBD1 or TRBD2 (5 bases each). Deletions cut 5 bases from V and 7 bases from J, with 15 bases between. Germline V CDR1 and CDR2: MNHNY, SVGAGI (reference sequence). CDR3 length equals 14 residues.